The 22 T cell receptor beta chains reported below all come from one sample, sequenced in a study of cytomegalovirus exposure and HLA in healthy donors. Primers for the PCR totalled 60 Vbeta and 13 Jbeta. Clones were read by immunoSEQ multiplex PCR, and TCRdb kept only the in-frame ones, dropping some. The data show some 180,000 clones, roughly 8.7% seen once. The sequenced material came from PBMCs. Receptors originate from a woman aged 25 to 39 in good health and CMV-seropositive.

This clone was counted only a few times. V gene TRBV19 combines with J gene TRBJ1-2, with D possibly being TRBD1 (6 bases). The CDR3 has 15 residues. Germline CDR1 is LNHDA and CDR2 is SQIVND (reference sequence). Between the trimmed V and J ends, which lost 5 bases and 4 bases, there was a span of 17 bases. The CDR3 is CASSPTGTSIYGYTF. CDR3 nucleotides: TGTGCCAGTAGTCCGACCGGGACAAGCATCTATGGCTACACCTTC.

The rearrangement uses TRBV7-9 and TRBJ2-5; 8 nucleotides match TRBD1. The V gene end was trimmed by 5 bases and the J gene end by 4 bases; junction bases not matched to a gene: 9. The CDR3 has 15 amino acids. Per the germline V gene, CDR1 is SEHNR and CDR2 is FQNEAQ (reference sequence). In DNA, the CDR3 is TGTGCCAGCAGCCGCTCACAGGGGGTAGTAGAGACCCAGTACTTC. Encoded protein: CASSRSQGVVETQYF.

V and J are TRBV5-6 and TRBJ1-2; tentative D call: TRBD1 (6 bases). Trimming shortened V by 3 bases and J by 7 bases, and 16 bases separated the two germline ends. From germline, CDR1 is SGHDT and CDR2 YYEEEE. The CDR3 consists of 14 residues. DNA for the CDR3: TGTGCCAGCAGCTGGACGACAACACAGGGTGGCTACACCTTC. Amino acid sequence: CASSWTTTQGGYTF.

This rearrangement joins TRBV15 to TRBJ2-2, with 7 bases aligning to TRBD1. CDR1 LNHNV and CDR2 YYDKDF come from the germline V gene (reference sequence). V was clipped by 3 bases and J by 6 bases; unmatched bases: 1. This CDR3 has 13 amino acids. In DNA form, the CDR3 reads TGTGCCACCAGCAGTCAGGGGGCCGGGGAGCTGTTTTTT. Protein: CATSSQGAGELFF. The full variable domain, its missing parts supplied by reference TRBV15 and TRBJ2-2, is DAMVIQNPRYQVTQFGKPVTLSCSQTLNHNVMYWYQQKSSQAPKLLFHYYDKDFNNEADTPDNFQSRRPNTSFCFLDIRSPGLGDTAMYLCATSSQGAGELFFGEGSRLTVL.

In this sample, this clone turned up a few times. This sequence joins TRBV5-4 and TRBJ2-5; TRBD1 matches at 11 bases. Trimming removed 4 bases from V and 2 bases from J; junction bases left unmatched: 4. Germline V gene lookup returns CDR1 SGHNT and CDR2 YYREEE (reference sequence). This CDR3 contains 15 residues. The CDR3 DNA reads TGTGCCAGCAGCCTGGACAGGGGGCGACAAGAGACCCAGTACTTC. Amino acids: CASSLDRGRQETQYF.

This chain connects TRBV5-1 to TRBJ1-4; 7 nucleotides line up with TRBD1. The CDR3 is 17 amino acids. V dropped 2 bases and J dropped 6; count of bases not matched to a gene: 13. Germline assignment: CDR1 SGHRS and CDR2 YFSETQ. In DNA form, the CDR3 reads TGCGCCAGCAGCTTACTCCCTCCAGGGGGTGGGGATGAAAAACTGTTTTTT. This encodes CASSLLPPGGGDEKLFF.

This clone was detected only a few times. The V gene is TRBV5-8, the J gene TRBJ2-3, with 13 bases that match TRBD2. The CDR3 has 14 residues. CDR1 and CDR2 (germline): SGHTS, YDEGEE. Trimming cost V 4 bases and J 4 bases; bases outside gene matches: 0. The chain's CDR3 is CASSTSGGADTQYF. Here the CDR3 DNA reads TGTGCCAGCAGCACTAGCGGGGGGGCAGATACGCAGTATTTT.

This clone was seen a handful of times. The V gene is TRBV19, the J gene TRBJ1-1; perhaps TRBD1 as D (5 bases). The CDR3 has 16 amino acids. CDR1 is LNHDA and CDR2 is SQIVND in the germline V gene (reference sequence). V was trimmed by 4 bases and J by 1 base, leaving 16 bases between them. The CDR3 loop reads CASSTDKTDPNTEAFF. The CDR3 nucleotides are TGTGCCAGTAGTACGGACAAGACAGACCCGAACACTGAAGCTTTCTTT.

The chain carries TRBV5-1 and TRBJ1-4; D is uncertain. The CDR3 is 14 amino acids. Looked up from germline, CDR1 is SGHRS and CDR2 is YFSETQ. Trimming pared 0 bases from V and 8 bases from J, leaving 11 bases between. Written as DNA, the CDR3 is TGCGCCAGCAGCTTGGGGGGAGGTGAGGAAAAACTGTTTTTT. Its protein product is CASSLGGGEEKLFF.

DNA for the CDR3: TGTGCCAGTAGCAGACCGGGCATTCAGTACTTC. Residues: CASSRPGIQYF. V and J are TRBV19 and TRBJ2-4; the D is unclear. The CDR3 length is 11 residues. Germline assignment: CDR1 LNHDA and CDR2 SQIVND (reference sequence). Between the trimmed V and J ends, which lost 6 bases and 9 bases, there was a span of 9 bases.

This sequence joins TRBV30 and TRBJ1-1; D gene ambiguous. The CDR3 spans 13 residues. In germline, CDR1 is GTSNPN, CDR2 SVGIG (reference sequence). Trimming left V 3 bases short and J 9 bases short, with 17 bases between. The CDR3 loop reads CAWRKNDRSQAFF. The CDR3 DNA follows: TGTGCCTGGAGGAAAAACGATCGGTCTCAAGCTTTCTTT.

This clone has more than one count but fewer than ten. The chain has TRBV2 and TRBJ2-3; 8 nucleotides match TRBD1. The CDR3 is made up of 16 amino acids. The V segment lost 4 bases and the J segment 0 bases; nucleotides outside the gene matches: 6. Germline loops: CDR1 SNHLY, CDR2 FYNNEI. The chain's CDR3 is CASSGRQGRSTDTQYF. Written as DNA, the CDR3 is TGTGCCAGCAGTGGGCGACAGGGGAGGAGCACAGATACGCAGTATTTT.

The CDR3 region is CASSSPVLGGGTQETQYF. The CDR3 nucleotides read TGTGCCAGCAGCTCCCCAGTCCTTGGGGGAGGGACCCAAGAGACCCAGTACTTC. The V gene is TRBV7-3, the J gene TRBJ2-5; 7 positions agree with TRBD2. V was clipped by 4 bases and J by 1 base; unmatched bases: 15. This CDR3 contains 18 residues. The V gene's germline CDR1 is SGHTA and CDR2 FQGTGA.

This clone was observed a few times. The chain has TRBV19 and TRBJ1-1; TRBD1 might be the D (5 bases). V gave up 4 bases and J gave up 0 bases, with 12 bases separating them. Germline CDR1 is LNHDA and CDR2 is SQIVND (reference sequence). The CDR3 runs 15 residues. CDR3 nucleotide sequence: TGTGCCAGTAGTACCCGACAGCTATTGAACACTGAAGCTTTCTTT. Amino acid sequence: CASSTRQLLNTEAFF. The full variable domain, rest sourced from reference TRBV19 and TRBJ1-1, is DGGITQSPKYLFRKEGQNVTLSCEQNLNHDAMYWYRQDPGQGLRLIYYSQIVNDFQKGDIAEGYSVSREKKESFPLTVTSAQKNPTAFYLCASSTRQLLNTEAFFGQGTRLTVV.

V gene TRBV5-1 combines with J gene TRBJ2-7; D is possibly TRBD1 (6 bases). V was pared by 9 bases and J by 3 bases, with 13 bases between. The CDR3 is made up of 12 amino acids. CDR1 and CDR2 (germline): SGHRS, YFSETQ. The chain's CDR3 is CATPGHGYEQYF. CDR3 coding DNA: TGCGCCACCCCGGGACACGGCTACGAGCAGTACTTC.

This clone was seen a single time. This chain joins TRBV7-3 and TRBJ1-2, with 7 bases fitting TRBD1. Trimming at V came to 5 bases and at J to 7 bases, leaving 13 bases not matched to a gene. CDR1 and CDR2 from the germline V gene are SGHTA and FQGTGA. The CDR3 extends over 15 amino acids. The CDR3 region has the DNA TGTGCCAGCAGCCCCCGCGGGATGGACAGGAGTGGCTACACCTTC. This encodes CASSPRGMDRSGYTF.

The chain employs TRBV5-6 and TRBJ1-1, with a tentative D call TRBD1 (5 bases). CDR1 is SGHDT, CDR2 YYEEEE, per germline. This CDR3 comprises 14 residues. The V gene lost 4 bases and the J gene lost 3 bases, with 13 bases spanning the gap. The chain's CDR3 is CASSPPGRDTEAFF. In nucleotides, the CDR3 is TGTGCCAGCAGCCCCCCAGGGAGGGACACTGAAGCTTTCTTT.

V usage is TRBV10-1 and J usage is TRBJ1-5; no reliable D call. The V end lost 3 bases, the J end lost 1 base, and 16 bases lay between the germline ends. The CDR3 totals 17 residues. The germline gives CDR1 WNHNN, CDR2 SYGVQD (reference sequence). CDR3 sequence: CASSEERPRSSNQPQHF. CDR3 nucleotides: TGCGCCAGCAGTGAAGAGAGACCTAGATCGAGCAATCAGCCCCAGCATTTT.

This clone was counted between two and nine times. V is TRBV13 and J is TRBJ2-1; D perhaps matches TRBD2 (6 bases). Trimming cost V 5 bases and J 8 bases, with 16 bases left between them. Germline V CDR1 and CDR2: PRHDT, FYEKMQ (reference sequence). This CDR3 comprises 14 residues. The CDR3: CASSLATTWDEQFF. Written as DNA, the CDR3 is TGTGCCAGCAGCCTAGCGACTACCTGGGATGAGCAGTTCTTC.

This clone was detected a few times. The rearrangement joins TRBV15 to TRBJ1-1; D call uncertain. This CDR3 contains 12 residues. Trimming took off 5 bases at V and 6 bases at J, with 10 bases between the two ends. CDR1 and CDR2 (germline): LNHNV, YYDKDF (reference sequence). CDR3 in amino acids: CATSSTGAEAFF. CDR3 bases: TGTGCCACCAGCTCGACCGGGGCTGAAGCTTTCTTT.

This clone was counted between two and nine times. The junction departs from germline at one end; a sequencing error may be responsible. The same CDR3 arises from other DNA sequences in this sample as well. The rearrangement joins TRBV2 to TRBJ2-7; 7 bases map to TRBD1. Per germline, CDR1 SNHLY and CDR2 FYNNEI. The CDR3 sequence is 15 residues long. In DNA, the CDR3 is TGCGCCAGCAGATCTGGACAGGCCAGCTCCTACGAGCAGTACTTC. Encoded protein: CASRSGQASSYEQYF.

The V call is TRBV9, the J call TRBJ2-6, with D tentatively TRBD2 (5 bases). Germline V lookup: CDR1 SGDLS, CDR2 YYNGEE. The CDR3 is 15 amino acids. V was clipped by 0 bases and J by 4 bases, with 8 bases between them. The CDR3 is CASSVAGKGANVLTF. CDR3 in DNA: TGTGCCAGCAGCGTAGCCGGGAAAGGGGCCAACGTCCTGACTTTC.